A single sample is the source of the 24 T cell receptor beta chains below, sequenced in a study of blood T cell repertoires in COVID-19. Profiled with immunoSEQ multiplex PCR; TCRdb holds only in-frame clones, not every one. Among over 200,000 clones listed, roughly 90% were seen once. The sequenced material came from peripheral blood. The receptors come from a man aged 35 to 55 with active or convalescent COVID-19.

This chain joins TRBV5-1 and TRBJ2-1, with TRBD2 matching 8 bases. The V and J ends lost 3 bases and 7 bases, in that order; junction bases with no gene match: 9. There are 15 residues in the CDR3. Germline loops: CDR1 SGHRS, CDR2 YFSETQ. The CDR3 here is CASSSLAGGSNEQFF. The DNA of the CDR3 is TGCGCCAGCAGCTCACTTGCGGGGGGCTCTAATGAGCAGTTCTTC. Supplemented by reference TRBV5-1 and TRBJ2-1, the full variable domain reads KAGVTQTPRYLIKTRGQQVTLSCSPISGHRSVSWYQQTPGQGLQFLFEYFSETQRNKGNFPGRFSGRQFSNSRSEMNVSTLELGDSALYLCASSSLAGGSNEQFFGPGTRLTVL.

The V call is TRBV7-6, the J call TRBJ1-1, with D hard to call. V was cut by 1 base and J by 8 bases, with 11 bases left in between. This CDR3 is 13 amino acids long. Germline V gene sequence: CDR1 SGHVS, CDR2 FNYEAQ. This CDR3 reads CASSLDFQREAFF. CDR3 in DNA: TGTGCCAGCAGCTTAGACTTCCAGCGAGAAGCTTTCTTT.

The chain links TRBV9 to TRBJ1-4; D not resolved. Germline assignment: CDR1 SGDLS and CDR2 YYNGEE. The CDR3 is 16 residues long. Trimming removed 0 bases at V and 1 base at J, with 10 bases between. CDR3 protein: CASSVGGGQTNEKLFF. The DNA for the CDR3 is TGTGCCAGCAGCGTAGGAGGAGGGCAAACTAATGAAAAACTGTTTTTT.

The chain recombines TRBV6-6 with TRBJ2-2; D unresolved. Germline V lookup: CDR1 MNHNY, CDR2 SVGAGI (reference sequence). V lost 2 bases and J 3 bases, leaving 7 bases between the germline ends. CDR3 length equals 14 residues. Here the CDR3 reads CASSYPEDTGELFF. The CDR3, as DNA: TGTGCCAGCAGTTACCCCGAGGACACCGGGGAGCTGTTTTTT.

The chain links TRBV7-9 to TRBJ1-4; D gene uncertain. V was trimmed by 1 base and J by 3 bases, leaving 12 bases between them. CDR3 length: 16 residues. Germline V lookup: CDR1 SEHNR, CDR2 FQNEAQ (reference sequence). The CDR3 nucleotides are TGTGCCAGCAGCTTAGGATCCCCCGGGGCTAATGAAAAACTGTTTTTT. Translating gives CASSLGSPGANEKLFF.

The chain joins TRBV12-3 or TRBV12-4 to TRBJ2-1; 8 nucleotides agree with TRBD2. V lost 6 bases, J lost 9 bases, and 7 bases stayed unmatched. The CDR3 sequence is 13 residues long. The CDR3 coding sequence is TGTGCCAGCAGCTTACTAGCGGAGGTTGAGCAGTTCTTC. It translates to CASSLLAEVEQFF.

The rearrangement uses TRBV7-9 and TRBJ1-1, with D hard to call. CDR1 is SEHNR, CDR2 FQNEAQ, per germline (reference sequence). The CDR3 extends over 14 amino acids. V dropped 5 bases and J dropped 1 base, with 11 bases sitting between them. In DNA form, the CDR3 reads TGTGCCAGCAGCCCTTCGCGAGCGAACACTGAAGCTTTCTTT. It codes for CASSPSRANTEAFF.

The V and J genes are TRBV19 and TRBJ1-5, with D perhaps TRBD1 (6 bases). The CDR3 has 17 residues. V was cut by 6 bases and J by 1 base, with 19 bases left in between. In germline, CDR1 is LNHDA, CDR2 SQIVND (reference sequence). The CDR3 region has the DNA TGTGCCAGTAGCCTCAACTCAGGGGCGGAAAGCAATCAGCCCCAGCATTTT. This encodes CASSLNSGAESNQPQHF.

To note about this clone: This sample includes further DNA sequences coding for the same CDR3. The gene calls are TRBV6-5 and TRBJ1-5, with D possibly being TRBD1 (5 bases). The CDR3 consists of 13 residues. Between the trimmed V and J ends, which lost 5 bases and 4 bases, there was a span of 9 bases. Germline V gene data show CDR1 as MNHEY and CDR2 as SVGAGI. The CDR3 region is CASSTQGNQPQHF. CDR3 coding DNA: TGTGCCAGCAGTACTCAGGGAAATCAGCCCCAGCATTTT.

The rearrangement links TRBV19 to TRBJ1-2; D possibly corresponds to TRBD1 (5 bases). CDR3 length: 14 residues. The V end lost 7 bases, the J end lost 6 bases, and 18 bases lay between the germline ends. Germline-derived CDR1 and CDR2 are LNHDA and SQIVND (reference sequence). The CDR3 loop is CASTIWGRRNGYTF. As DNA, the CDR3 is TGTGCCAGTACCATCTGGGGCAGAAGGAATGGCTACACCTTC.

This chain uses TRBV6-5 with TRBJ2-7, with 9 bases lining up with TRBD1. Germline CDR1 is MNHEY and CDR2 is SVGAGI. Losses at the gene ends were 5 bases for V and 0 bases for J; bases not matched to a gene: 5. CDR3 length equals 15 residues. DNA for the CDR3: TGTGCCAGCAGTCTAGACAGGGGGAGCTCCTACGAGCAGTACTTC. It encodes CASSLDRGSSYEQYF.

The V call is TRBV7-9, the J call TRBJ2-2, with 8 bases that match TRBD1. The CDR3 has 16 residues. Germline CDR1 is SEHNR and CDR2 is FQNEAQ (reference sequence). After removal of 1 base from V and 4 bases from J, the junction contained 5 bases not matched to a gene. In DNA form, the CDR3 reads TGTGCCAGCAGCTTAGTGGACAGGGCGGGCACCGGGGAGCTGTTTTTT. It encodes CASSLVDRAGTGELFF.

The CDR3 DNA reads as TGTGCCAGCAGCTTAGACCGGGGAGGAGAGACCCAGTACTTC. It encodes CASSLDRGGETQYF. This chain joins TRBV7-7 and TRBJ2-5; weak D call: TRBD2 (6 bases). Germline CDR1 SSHAT, CDR2 FNYEAQ (reference sequence). Trimming removed 1 base from V and 4 bases from J, with 10 bases in between. This CDR3 contains 14 residues.

The chain joins TRBV5-4 to TRBJ1-4; 7 positions agree with TRBD1. This CDR3 spans 14 amino acids. Germline lookup yields CDR1 SGHNT and CDR2 YYREEE (reference sequence). V shed 7 bases and J 8 bases; nucleotides not matched to a gene: 11. CDR3 in DNA: TGTGCCAGCGGTACGACAGGGTATCAGGAAAAACTGTTTTTT. The encoded protein is CASGTTGYQEKLFF. Together with reference TRBV5-4 and TRBJ1-4, the CDR3 gives the full variable domain: ETGVTQSPTHLIKTRGQQVTLRCSSQSGHNTVSWYQQALGQGPQFIFQYYREEENGRGNFPPRFSGLQFPNYSSELNVNALELDDSALYLCASGTTGYQEKLFFGSGTQLSVL.

V is TRBV6-5 and J is TRBJ1-5; 7 bases are a match to TRBD1. Per germline, CDR1 MNHEY and CDR2 SVGAGI. The CDR3 contains 15 residues. V dropped 6 bases and J dropped 0; count of bases not matched to a gene: 5. The CDR3 is CASRRDRSSNQPQHF. The CDR3 region has the DNA TGTGCCAGCAGGCGGGACAGATCTAGCAATCAGCCCCAGCATTTT.

The V gene is TRBV5-5, the J gene TRBJ1-1; 7 bases are shared with TRBD1. The ends lost 3 bases at V and 3 bases at J; junction bases unmatched: 2. Germline assignment: CDR1 SGHKS and CDR2 YYEKEE (reference sequence). The CDR3 consists of 13 residues. The CDR3, as DNA: TGTGCCAGCAGCTGGCAGGGGGACACTGAAGCTTTCTTT. Protein sequence: CASSWQGDTEAFF.

V and J are TRBV18 and TRBJ1-6; a possible D gene is TRBD1 (5 bases). This CDR3 comprises 14 residues. The germline V gene encodes CDR1 KGHSH and CDR2 LQKENI. V lost 5 bases and J 3 bases, leaving 8 bases between the germline ends. CDR3: CASSEGLYNSPLHF. The CDR3 DNA reads TGTGCCAGCTCAGAGGGACTCTATAATTCACCCCTCCACTTT.

V gene TRBV5-6 combines with J gene TRBJ1-5; the D gene is possibly TRBD1 (5 bases). The CDR3 extends over 14 amino acids. With 3 bases removed from V and 3 bases from J, the gap between germline ends came to 10 bases. The germline gives CDR1 SGHDT, CDR2 YYEEEE. In DNA form, the CDR3 reads TGTGCCAGCAGCTCCAGGGTCCCCAATCAGCCCCAGCATTTT. This translates into CASSSRVPNQPQHF.

The chain carries TRBV19 and TRBJ1-3; D not certain. Trimming took off 6 bases at V and 2 bases at J, with 11 bases between the two ends. Germline lookup yields CDR1 LNHDA and CDR2 SQIVND (reference sequence). The CDR3 is 14 residues long. The CDR3 bases are TGTGCCAGTAGGCCCACAGCGGCTGGAAACACCATATATTTT. It translates to CASRPTAAGNTIYF.

This clone was seen only a few times. Other DNA sequences in this sample translate to the same CDR3. For the CDR3, the DNA is TGTGCCAGCAGCTCCGGACAGCTTAGCAATCAGCCCCAGCATTTT. It encodes CASSSGQLSNQPQHF. The chain uses TRBV2 and TRBJ1-5, with D maybe TRBD1 (6 bases). This CDR3 has 15 residues. Germline V gives CDR1 SNHLY, CDR2 FYNNEI. Trimming cost V 6 bases and J 0 bases, with 12 bases left between them. Combining the CDR3 with reference TRBV2 and TRBJ1-5 gives the whole variable domain EPEVTQTPSHQVTQMGQEVILRCVPISNHLYFYWYRQILGQKVEFLVSFYNNEISEKSEIFDDQFSVERPDGSNFTLKIRSTKLEDSAMYFCASSSGQLSNQPQHFGDGTRLSIL.

This chain uses TRBV6-6 with TRBJ2-1; D remains unclear. Trimming stripped 6 bases from V and 7 bases from J, with 7 bases between. The CDR3 totals 11 residues. Germline V gene sequence: CDR1 MNHNY, CDR2 SVGAGI (reference sequence). Here the CDR3 reads CASSLSNEQFF. The CDR3 DNA reads TGTGCCAGCAGCCTTAGTAATGAGCAGTTCTTC.

The chain joins TRBV19 to TRBJ1-1; 7 bases are a match to TRBD1. Germline V lookup: CDR1 LNHDA, CDR2 SQIVND (reference sequence). The J segment lost 3 bases and the V segment lost 7 bases, leaving 5 bases of the junction unmatched. The CDR3 has 13 amino acids. The CDR3 nucleotides read TGTGCCAGTAAGGGGGCAAGGGACACTGAAGCTTTCTTT. Residues: CASKGARDTEAFF.

This chain connects TRBV7-9 to TRBJ1-6; 10 nucleotides agree with TRBD1. The junction had 5 bases not matched to a gene; V was cut back by 3 bases and J by 9 bases. Germline-derived CDR1 and CDR2 are SEHNR and FQNEAQ (reference sequence). The CDR3 contains 15 residues. Here the CDR3 DNA reads TGTGCCAGCAGCTTGGGACAGGGGTTGAGTTCACCCCTCCACTTT. Translated: CASSLGQGLSSPLHF.

This clone showed up just once. The CDR3 DNA is TGTGCCAGCAGTTTAAGGGGGATTTCCTACGAGCAGTACTTC. Translation gives CASSLRGISYEQYF. This chain links TRBV27 with TRBJ2-7; a weak D match, TRBD1 (6 bases). Germline lookup yields CDR1 MNHEY and CDR2 SMNVEV (reference sequence). The CDR3 consists of 14 residues. V was trimmed by 2 bases and J by 1 base, leaving 9 bases between them.